This TCR beta chain came from a study of cytomegalovirus exposure and HLA in healthy donors. On the study more broadly: The roughly 110 validation repertoires matched the roughly 700 first-cohort repertoires in platform, a later analysis reported.

V lost 7 bases and J lost 4, with 16 bases in between. The CDR3 extends over 14 amino acids. From germline, CDR1 is SGHTA and CDR2 FQGNSA. Produced via immunoSEQ multiplex PCR; TCRdb's table is partial and in-frame only. The repertoire includes approximately 280,000 clones, 86% of them detected once, and approximately 1% sits in the top ten. This TCR came from a woman between 18 and 29 years old in good health and CMV-seronegative. Sequencing input: PBMCs. The chain has TRBV7-2 and TRBJ1-2; a possible D gene is TRBD1 (6 bases). The DNA of the CDR3 is TGTGCCAGCACCACGGACAGTGGGGGCTATGGCTACACCTTC. It is translated as CASTTDSGGYGYTF.